Detailed here is one TCR beta chain. Positively selected for CCR7, the CD45RO-negative cells used as naive CD8 cells excluded terminally differentiated effector memory CD45RA+ cells. This sample is drawn from a study of shared clonotypes between healthy human individuals. Measured with immunoSEQ multiplex PCR; TCRdb has only the in-frame clones, and not every one. This sample has roughly 1,800,000 clones; 85% to 95% occur once, and the top ten carry 1% to 1.5%. Germline-derived CDR1 and CDR2 are MNHEY and SMNVEV (reference sequence). The CDR3 length is 13 residues. Deletions cut 8 bases from V and 2 bases from J, with 13 bases between.

The sequence derives from a man younger than 35 in good health. Source material: naive CD8+ T cells sorted from blood. V gene TRBV27 combines with J gene TRBJ2-7; D may be TRBD1 (5 bases). The CDR3 here is CASGAGQTYEQYF. For the CDR3, the DNA is TGTGCCAGCGGGGCTGGGCAGACCTACGAGCAGTACTTC.